This T cell receptor (beta chain) came from a study of early T cells in non-severe SARS-CoV-2 infection. TCRdb reanalysed the 5' RACE reads using MiXCR and keeps one entry per CDR3 protein. This sample yields 75,000 to 100,000 distinct CDR3 sequences, of which 15% are seen a single time; 5.5% belongs to the top ten. CDR1 and CDR2 (germline): SGHAT, FQNNGV. CDR3 length: 14 amino acids. The V and J ends lost 4 bases and 0 bases respectively, with 10 bases between them. Material for sequencing was whole blood. This chain uses TRBV11-2 with TRBJ2-7; possibly TRBD2 for D (6 bases). The TCR was taken from an adult who was a healthcare worker with PCR-confirmed SARS-CoV-2 infection or an uninfected control (not recorded which). The CDR3 reads CASSSFSGSYEQYF. The CDR3 nucleotides read TGTGCCAGCAGCTCGTTTAGCGGCTCCTACGAGCAGTACTTC. Full variable domain (remainder filled in from reference TRBV11-2 and TRBJ2-7): EAGVAQSPRYKIIEKRQSVAFWCNPISGHATLYWYQQILGQGPKLLIQFQNNGVVDDSQLPKDRFSAERLKGVDSTLKIQPAKLEDSAVYLCASSSFSGSYEQYFGPGTRLTVT.